In its sample, the clone carrying this T cell receptor beta chain was seen a few times. This CDR3 region has 13 residues. V shed 10 bases and J 6 bases; nucleotides not matched to a gene: 7. Germline values: CDR1 MDHEN, CDR2 SYDVKM. This specimen comes from a study of control samples from healthy donors and cancer patients. Assay used: immunoSEQ multiplex PCR; TCRdb lists only in-frame clones, some missing. The sample contains some 140,000 clones, roughly 92% of which appear only once. The source is a man younger than 45 in good health. The sequenced sample consisted of blood. V and J are TRBV28 and TRBJ1-5, with 9 bases fitting TRBD1. CDR3: CAIKRQGGQPQHF. The CDR3 bases are TGTGCCATCAAACGACAGGGGGGTCAGCCCCAGCATTTT.